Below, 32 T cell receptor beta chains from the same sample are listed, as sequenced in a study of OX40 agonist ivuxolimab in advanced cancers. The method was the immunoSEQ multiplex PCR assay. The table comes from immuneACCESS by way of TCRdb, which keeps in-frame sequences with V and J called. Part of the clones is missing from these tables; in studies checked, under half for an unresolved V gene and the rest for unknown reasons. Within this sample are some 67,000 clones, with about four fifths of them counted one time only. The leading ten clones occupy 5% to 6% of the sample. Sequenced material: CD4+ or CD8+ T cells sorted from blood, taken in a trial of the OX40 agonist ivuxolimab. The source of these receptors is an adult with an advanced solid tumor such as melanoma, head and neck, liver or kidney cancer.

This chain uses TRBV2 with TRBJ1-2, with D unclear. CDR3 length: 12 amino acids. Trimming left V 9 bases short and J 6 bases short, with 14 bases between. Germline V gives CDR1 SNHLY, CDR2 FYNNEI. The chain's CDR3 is CASTWDENGYTF. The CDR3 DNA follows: TGTGCCAGTACTTGGGATGAGAATGGCTACACCTTC.

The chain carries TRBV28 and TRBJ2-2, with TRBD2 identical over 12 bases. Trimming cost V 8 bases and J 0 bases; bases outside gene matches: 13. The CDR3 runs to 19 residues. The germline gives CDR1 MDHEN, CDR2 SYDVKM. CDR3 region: CASSPAQGLAGPNTGELFF. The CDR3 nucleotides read TGTGCCAGCTCGCCTGCCCAAGGACTAGCGGGACCGAACACCGGGGAGCTGTTTTTT.

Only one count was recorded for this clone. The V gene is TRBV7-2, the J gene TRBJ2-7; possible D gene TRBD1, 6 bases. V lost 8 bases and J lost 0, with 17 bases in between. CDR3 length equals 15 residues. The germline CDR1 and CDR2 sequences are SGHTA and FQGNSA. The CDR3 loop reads CASSLQPDSSYEQYF. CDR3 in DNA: TGTGCCAGCTCCCTCCAACCGGACAGCTCCTACGAGCAGTACTTC.

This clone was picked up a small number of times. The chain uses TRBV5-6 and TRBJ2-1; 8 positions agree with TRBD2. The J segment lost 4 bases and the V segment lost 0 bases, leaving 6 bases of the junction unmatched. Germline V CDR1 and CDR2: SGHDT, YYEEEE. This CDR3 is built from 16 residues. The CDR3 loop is CASSLATRGDYNEQFF. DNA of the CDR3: TGTGCCAGCAGCTTGGCTACGCGGGGGGATTACAATGAGCAGTTCTTC.

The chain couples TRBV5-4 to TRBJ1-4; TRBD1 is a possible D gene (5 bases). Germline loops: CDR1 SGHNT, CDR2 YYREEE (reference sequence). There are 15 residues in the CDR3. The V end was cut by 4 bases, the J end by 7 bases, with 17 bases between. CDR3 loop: CASSQRGGMGEKLFF. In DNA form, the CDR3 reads TGTGCCAGCAGCCAGCGGGGGGGTATGGGTGAAAAACTGTTTTTT.

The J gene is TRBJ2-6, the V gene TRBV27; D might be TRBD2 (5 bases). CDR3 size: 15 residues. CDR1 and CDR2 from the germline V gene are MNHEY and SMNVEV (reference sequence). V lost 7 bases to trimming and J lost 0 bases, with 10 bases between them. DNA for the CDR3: TGTGCCAGCACTAAACGGGGCTCTGGGGCCAACGTCCTGACTTTC. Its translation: CASTKRGSGANVLTF. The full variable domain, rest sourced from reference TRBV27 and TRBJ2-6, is EAQVTQNPRYLITVTGKKLTVTCSQNMNHEYMSWYRQDPGLGLRQIYYSMNVEVTDKGDVPEGYKVSRKEKRNFPLILESPSPNQTSLYFCASTKRGSGANVLTFGAGSRLTVL.

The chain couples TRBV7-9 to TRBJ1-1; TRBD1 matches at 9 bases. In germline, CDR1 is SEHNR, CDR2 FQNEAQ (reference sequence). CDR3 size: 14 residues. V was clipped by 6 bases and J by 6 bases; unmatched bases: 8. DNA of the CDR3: TGTGCCAGCAGACGCGGGACAGGGAGTTCTGAAGCTTTCTTT. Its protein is CASRRGTGSSEAFF.

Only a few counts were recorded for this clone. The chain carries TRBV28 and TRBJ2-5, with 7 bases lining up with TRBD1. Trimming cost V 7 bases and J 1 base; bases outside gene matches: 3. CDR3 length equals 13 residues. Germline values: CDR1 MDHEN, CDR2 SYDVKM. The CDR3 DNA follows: TGTGCCAGCACTGCAGGGGGCCAAGAGACCCAGTACTTC. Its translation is CASTAGGQETQYF. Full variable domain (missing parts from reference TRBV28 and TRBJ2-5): DVKVTQSSRYLVKRTGEKVFLECVQDMDHENMFWYRQDPGLGLRLIYFSYDVKMKEKGDIPEGYSVSREKKERFSLILESASTNQTSMYLCASTAGGQETQYFGPGTRLLVL.

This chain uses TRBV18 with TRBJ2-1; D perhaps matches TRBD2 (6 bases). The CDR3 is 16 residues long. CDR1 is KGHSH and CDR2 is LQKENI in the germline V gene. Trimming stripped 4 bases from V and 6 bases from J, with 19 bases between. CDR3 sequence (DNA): TGTGCCAGCTCACTGACTAGTCCGGTAATAGGCAATGAGCAGTTCTTC. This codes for CASSLTSPVIGNEQFF.

This CDR3 is CAWSGRSSYEQYF. The CDR3 DNA follows: TGTGCCTGGAGTGGTCGGAGTTCCTACGAGCAGTACTTC. V gene TRBV30 combines with J gene TRBJ2-7; D unclear. Per the germline V gene, CDR1 is GTSNPN and CDR2 is SVGIG (reference sequence). V was shortened by 1 base and J by 1 base, with 8 bases between the two germline ends. The CDR3 runs 13 residues.

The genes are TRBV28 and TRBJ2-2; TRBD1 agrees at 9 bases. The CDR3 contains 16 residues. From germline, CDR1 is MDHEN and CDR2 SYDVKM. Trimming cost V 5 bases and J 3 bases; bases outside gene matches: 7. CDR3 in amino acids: CASSPSGQGHTGELFF. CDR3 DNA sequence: TGTGCCAGCAGTCCCTCGGGACAGGGACACACCGGGGAGCTGTTTTTT.

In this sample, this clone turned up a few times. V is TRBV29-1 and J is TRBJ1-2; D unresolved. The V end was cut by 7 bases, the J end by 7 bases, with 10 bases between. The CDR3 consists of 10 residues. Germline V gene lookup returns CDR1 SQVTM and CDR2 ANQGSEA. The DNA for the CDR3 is TGCAGCGCCTCATCTGGTGGCTACACCTTC. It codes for CSASSGGYTF.

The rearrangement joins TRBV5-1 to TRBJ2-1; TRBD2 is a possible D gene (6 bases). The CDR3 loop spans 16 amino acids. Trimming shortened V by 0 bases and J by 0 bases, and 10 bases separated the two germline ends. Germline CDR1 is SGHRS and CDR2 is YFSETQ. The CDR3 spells CASSLGTTVSYNEQFF. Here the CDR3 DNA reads TGCGCCAGCAGCTTGGGGACTACCGTCTCCTACAATGAGCAGTTCTTC.

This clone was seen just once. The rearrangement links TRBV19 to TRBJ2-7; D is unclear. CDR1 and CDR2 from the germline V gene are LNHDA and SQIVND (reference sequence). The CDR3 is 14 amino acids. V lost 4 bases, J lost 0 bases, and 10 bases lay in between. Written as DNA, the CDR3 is TGTGCCAGTAGTACGGCACTTAGCTCCTACGAGCAGTACGTC. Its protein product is CASSTALSSYEQYV.

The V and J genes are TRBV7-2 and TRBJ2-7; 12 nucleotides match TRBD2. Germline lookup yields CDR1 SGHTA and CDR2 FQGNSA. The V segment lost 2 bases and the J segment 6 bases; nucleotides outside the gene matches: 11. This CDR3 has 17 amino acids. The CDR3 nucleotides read TGTGCCAGCAGCTTATCTAGCGGGAGGGCCGGGGGAGGCGAGCAGTACTTC. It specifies CASSLSSGRAGGGEQYF.

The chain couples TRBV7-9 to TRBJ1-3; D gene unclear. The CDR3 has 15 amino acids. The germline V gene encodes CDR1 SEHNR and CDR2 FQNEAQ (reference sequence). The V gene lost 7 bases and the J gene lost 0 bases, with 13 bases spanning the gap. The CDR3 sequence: CASKPTPSSGNTIYF. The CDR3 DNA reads TGTGCCAGCAAACCCACACCGAGCTCTGGAAACACCATATATTTT.

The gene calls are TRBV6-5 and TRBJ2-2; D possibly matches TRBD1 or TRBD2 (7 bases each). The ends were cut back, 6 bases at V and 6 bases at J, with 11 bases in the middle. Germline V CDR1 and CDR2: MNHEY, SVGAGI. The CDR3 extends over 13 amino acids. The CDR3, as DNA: TGTGCCAGCAGGCAGGGGGGGTCCGGGGAGCTGTTTTTT. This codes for CASRQGGSGELFF.

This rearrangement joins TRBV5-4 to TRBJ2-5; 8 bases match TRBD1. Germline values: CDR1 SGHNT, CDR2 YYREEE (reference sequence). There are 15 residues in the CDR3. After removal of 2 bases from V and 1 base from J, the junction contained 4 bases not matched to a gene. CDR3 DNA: TGTGCCAGCAGCTTCTACCAGGGGGCCCAAGAGACCCAGTACTTC. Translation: CASSFYQGAQETQYF.

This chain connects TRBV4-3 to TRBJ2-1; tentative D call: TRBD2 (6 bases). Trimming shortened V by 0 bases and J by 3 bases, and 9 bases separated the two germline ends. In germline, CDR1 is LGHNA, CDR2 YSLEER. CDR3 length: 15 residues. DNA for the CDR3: TGCGCCAGCAGCCAAGATGGAGGGAACTACAATGAGCAGTTCTTC. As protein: CASSQDGGNYNEQFF.

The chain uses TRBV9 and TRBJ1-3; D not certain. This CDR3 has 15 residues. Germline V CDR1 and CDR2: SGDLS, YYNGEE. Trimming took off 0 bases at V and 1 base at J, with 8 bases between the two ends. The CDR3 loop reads CASSVEVGSGNTIYF. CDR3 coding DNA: TGTGCCAGCAGCGTAGAAGTGGGTTCTGGAAACACCATATATTTT.

The CDR3 here is CASSPFVSGEYEQYF. The CDR3 coding sequence is TGTGCCAGCAGCCCGTTTGTGTCAGGGGAATACGAGCAGTACTTC. V and J are TRBV7-2 and TRBJ2-7, with a possible D match to TRBD1 (6 bases). The CDR3 contains 15 residues. The germline gives CDR1 SGHTA, CDR2 FQGNSA. Trimming took off 5 bases at V and 4 bases at J, with 18 bases between the two ends.

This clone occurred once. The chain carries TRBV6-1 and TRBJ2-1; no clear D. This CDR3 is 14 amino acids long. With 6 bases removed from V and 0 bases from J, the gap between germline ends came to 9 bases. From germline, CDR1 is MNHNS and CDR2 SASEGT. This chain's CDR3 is CASRPESSYNEQFF. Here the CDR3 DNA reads TGTGCCAGCAGGCCCGAGAGCTCCTACAATGAGCAGTTCTTC.

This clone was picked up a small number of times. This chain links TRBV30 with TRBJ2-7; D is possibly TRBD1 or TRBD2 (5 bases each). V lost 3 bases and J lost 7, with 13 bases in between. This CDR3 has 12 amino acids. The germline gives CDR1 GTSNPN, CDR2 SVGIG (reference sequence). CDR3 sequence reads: CAWSPGTWEQYF. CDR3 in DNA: TGTGCCTGGAGCCCGGGGACGTGGGAGCAGTACTTC.

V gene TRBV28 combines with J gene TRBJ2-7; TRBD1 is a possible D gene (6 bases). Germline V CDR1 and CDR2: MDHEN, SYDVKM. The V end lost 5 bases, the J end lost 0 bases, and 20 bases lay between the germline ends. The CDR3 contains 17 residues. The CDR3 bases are TGTGCCAGCAGTCTTAGAATAGGGACACAAGACTCCTACGAGCAGTACTTC. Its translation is CASSLRIGTQDSYEQYF.

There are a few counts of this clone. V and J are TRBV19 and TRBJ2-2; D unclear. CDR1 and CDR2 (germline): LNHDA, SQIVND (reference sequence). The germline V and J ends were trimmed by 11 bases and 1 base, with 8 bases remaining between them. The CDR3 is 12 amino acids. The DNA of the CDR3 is TGTGCCGCCGGACGGAACACCGGGGAGCTGTTTTTT. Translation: CAAGRNTGELFF.

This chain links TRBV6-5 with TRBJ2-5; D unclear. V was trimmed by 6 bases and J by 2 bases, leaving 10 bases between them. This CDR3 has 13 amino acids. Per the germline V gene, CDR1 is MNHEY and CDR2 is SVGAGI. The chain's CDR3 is CASRGIAQETQYF. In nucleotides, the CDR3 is TGTGCCAGCAGGGGGATAGCTCAAGAGACCCAGTACTTC.

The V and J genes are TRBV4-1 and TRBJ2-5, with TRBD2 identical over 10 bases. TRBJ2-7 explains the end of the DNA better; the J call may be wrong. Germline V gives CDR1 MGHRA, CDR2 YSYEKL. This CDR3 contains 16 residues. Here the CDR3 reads CASSQEEAGGAYEQYF. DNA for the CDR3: TGCGCCAGCAGCCAAGAGGAAGCGGGAGGGGCCTACGAGCAGTACTTC.

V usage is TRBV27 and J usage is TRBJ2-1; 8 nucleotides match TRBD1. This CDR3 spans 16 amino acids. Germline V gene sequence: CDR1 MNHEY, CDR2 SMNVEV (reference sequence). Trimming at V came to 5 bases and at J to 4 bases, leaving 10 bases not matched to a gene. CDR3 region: CASSPRQGTGYNEQFF. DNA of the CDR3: TGTGCCAGCAGTCCTAGACAGGGGACGGGTTACAATGAGCAGTTCTTC.

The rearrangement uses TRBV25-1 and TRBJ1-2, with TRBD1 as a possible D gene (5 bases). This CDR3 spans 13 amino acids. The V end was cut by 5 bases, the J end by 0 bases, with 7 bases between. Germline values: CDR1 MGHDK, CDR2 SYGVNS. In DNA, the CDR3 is TGTGCCAGCAGTACGGGGGCTAACTATGGCTACACCTTC. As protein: CASSTGANYGYTF.

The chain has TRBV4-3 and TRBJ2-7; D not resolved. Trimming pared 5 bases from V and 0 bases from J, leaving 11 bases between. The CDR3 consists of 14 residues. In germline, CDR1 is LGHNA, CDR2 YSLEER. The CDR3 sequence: CASSTRTSSYEQYF. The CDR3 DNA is TGCGCCAGCAGCACGCGGACCAGCTCCTACGAGCAGTACTTC.

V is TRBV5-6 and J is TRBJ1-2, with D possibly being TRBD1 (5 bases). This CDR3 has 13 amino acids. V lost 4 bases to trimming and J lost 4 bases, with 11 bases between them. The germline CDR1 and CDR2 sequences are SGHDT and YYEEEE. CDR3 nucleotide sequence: TGTGCCAGCAGCCTTCCCACAGGCTATGGCTACACCTTC. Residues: CASSLPTGYGYTF.

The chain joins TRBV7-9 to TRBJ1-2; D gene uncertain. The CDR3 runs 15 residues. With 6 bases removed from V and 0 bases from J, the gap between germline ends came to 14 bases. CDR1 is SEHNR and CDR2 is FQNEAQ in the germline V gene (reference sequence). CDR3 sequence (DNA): TGTGCCAGCAGTCTGGGATCTATACCTAACTATGGCTACACCTTC. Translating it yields CASSLGSIPNYGYTF.